What follows is one T cell receptor (beta chain) and its context. Its antigen is unidentified. The entry originates in a study of T-cell memory formation after mild COVID-19. About the study: TCR clusters were largely donor specific.

The CDR3 is made up of 15 amino acids. CDR1 and CDR2 from the germline V gene are DFQATT and SNEGSKA (reference sequence). Trimming took 3 bases from V and 5 from J, leaving 16 bases between them. Study-wide results and limits: The study found balanced CD4/CD8 in clones contracting day 15 to 85 and a CD4+ lean in later expanders. Contracting CD4+ clones sat mainly in CM and EM; CD8+ in EMRA.

5'RACE, which relied on constant-segment primers, yielded TCR alpha and TCR beta cDNA libraries carrying sample barcodes and UMIs. From the 5' RACE reads, TCRdb called clonotypes with MiXCR, one entry per CDR3 protein. The sample records about 170,000 distinct CDR3 sequences, around 13% being singletons. The chain uses TRBV20-1 and TRBJ2-2; D possibly corresponds to TRBD2 (7 bases). The receptor's source is a man aged 18 to 30 who had mild COVID-19 (a few samples of this study predate the infection). Cell type and time point are not known. The sample consisted of PBMCs or a T cell subset sorted from them (not recorded which). CDR3 bases: TGCAGTGCTAGGTTCATGAGGGGGGGGACCGGGGAGCTGTTTTTT. The encoded protein is CSARFMRGGTGELFF.